What follows is one T cell receptor (beta chain) and its context. Antigen: not known. These data come from a study of cytomegalovirus exposure and HLA in healthy donors. Study-level points and caveats: Judged likely to be a sequencing artifact was a cluster of highly shared sequence variants.

The study ran its PCR with 60 Vbeta and 13 Jbeta primers. Assay: immunoSEQ multiplex PCR; the TCRdb copy retains only in-frame clones and omits some. Here the sample spans around 120,000 clones, around two thirds being singletons. The origin of this receptor is a woman aged 40 to 50 in good health and CMV-seropositive. Sequenced: PBMCs.

The CDR3, as DNA: TGTGCCAGCAGCACCCTAGGGGCCACTGAAGCTTTCTTT. As protein: CASSTLGATEAFF. This sequence joins TRBV11-2 and TRBJ1-1, with a possible D match to TRBD1 (5 bases). The CDR3 has 13 residues. Trimming pared 5 bases from V and 4 bases from J, leaving 11 bases between. The germline gives CDR1 SGHAT, CDR2 FQNNGV.